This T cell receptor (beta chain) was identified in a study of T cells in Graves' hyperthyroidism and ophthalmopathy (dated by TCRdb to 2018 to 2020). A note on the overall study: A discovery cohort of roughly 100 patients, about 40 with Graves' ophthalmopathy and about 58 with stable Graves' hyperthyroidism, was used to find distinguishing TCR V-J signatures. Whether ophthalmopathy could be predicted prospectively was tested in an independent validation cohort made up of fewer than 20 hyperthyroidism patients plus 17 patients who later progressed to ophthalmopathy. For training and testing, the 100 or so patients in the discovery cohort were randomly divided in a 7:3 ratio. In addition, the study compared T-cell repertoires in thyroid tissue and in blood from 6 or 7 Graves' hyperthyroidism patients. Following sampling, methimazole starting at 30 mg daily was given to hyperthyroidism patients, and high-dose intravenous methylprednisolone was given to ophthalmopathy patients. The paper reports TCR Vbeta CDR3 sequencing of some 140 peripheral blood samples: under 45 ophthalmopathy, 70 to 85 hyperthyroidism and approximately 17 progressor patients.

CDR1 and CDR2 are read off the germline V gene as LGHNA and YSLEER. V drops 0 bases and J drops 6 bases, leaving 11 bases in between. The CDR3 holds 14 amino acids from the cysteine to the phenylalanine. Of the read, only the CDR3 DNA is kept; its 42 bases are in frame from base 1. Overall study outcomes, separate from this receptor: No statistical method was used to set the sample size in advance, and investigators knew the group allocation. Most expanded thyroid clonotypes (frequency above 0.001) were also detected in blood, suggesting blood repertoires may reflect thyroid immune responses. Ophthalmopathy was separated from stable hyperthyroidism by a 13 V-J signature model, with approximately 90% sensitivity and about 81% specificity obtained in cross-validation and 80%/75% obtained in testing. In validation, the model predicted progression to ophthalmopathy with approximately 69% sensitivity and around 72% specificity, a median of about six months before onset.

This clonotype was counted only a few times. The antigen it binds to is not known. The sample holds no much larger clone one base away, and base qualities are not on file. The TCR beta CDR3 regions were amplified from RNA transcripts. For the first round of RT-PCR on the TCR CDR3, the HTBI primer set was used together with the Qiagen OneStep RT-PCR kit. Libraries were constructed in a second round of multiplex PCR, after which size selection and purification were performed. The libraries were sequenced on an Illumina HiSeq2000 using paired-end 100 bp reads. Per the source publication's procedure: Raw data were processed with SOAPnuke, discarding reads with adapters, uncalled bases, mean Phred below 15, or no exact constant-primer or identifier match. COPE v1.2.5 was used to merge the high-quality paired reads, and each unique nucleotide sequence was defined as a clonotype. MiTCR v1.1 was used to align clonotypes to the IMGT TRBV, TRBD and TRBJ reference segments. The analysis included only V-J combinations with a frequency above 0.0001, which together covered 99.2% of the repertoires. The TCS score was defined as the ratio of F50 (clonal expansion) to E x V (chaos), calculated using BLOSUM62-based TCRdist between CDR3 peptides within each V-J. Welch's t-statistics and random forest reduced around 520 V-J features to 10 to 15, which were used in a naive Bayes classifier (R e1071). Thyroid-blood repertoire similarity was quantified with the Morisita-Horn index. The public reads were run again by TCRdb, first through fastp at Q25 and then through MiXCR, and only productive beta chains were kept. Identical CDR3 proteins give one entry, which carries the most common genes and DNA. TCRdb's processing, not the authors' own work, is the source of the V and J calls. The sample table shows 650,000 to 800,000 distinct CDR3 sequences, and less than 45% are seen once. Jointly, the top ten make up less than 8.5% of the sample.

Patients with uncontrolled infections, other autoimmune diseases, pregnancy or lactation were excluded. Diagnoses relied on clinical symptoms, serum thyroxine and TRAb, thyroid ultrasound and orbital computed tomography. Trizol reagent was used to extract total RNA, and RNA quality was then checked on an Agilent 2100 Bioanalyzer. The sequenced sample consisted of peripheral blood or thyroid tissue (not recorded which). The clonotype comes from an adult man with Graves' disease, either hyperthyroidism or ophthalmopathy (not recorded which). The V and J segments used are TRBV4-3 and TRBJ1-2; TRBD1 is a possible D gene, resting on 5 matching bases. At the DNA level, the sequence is TGCGCCAGCAGCCAAGACTGGACATCCGATGGCTACACCTTC. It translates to CASSQDWTSDGYTF.